What follows is one TCR beta chain and its context. Its cognate antigen is unknown. V was pared by 5 bases and J by 4 bases, with 13 bases of the junction left unmatched. The CDR3 runs to 17 residues. Germline V CDR1 and CDR2: LGHNT, FRNRAP. The entirety of the isolated RNA underwent reverse transcription, so expressed TCRB transcripts were sequenced. TCRdb's table, derived via immunoSEQ multiplex PCR, lists solely in-frame clones and lacks some. The repertoire holds fewer than 350,000 clones, 15% seen once, with roughly 0.015% in the top ten. This sample stems from a study of beta chain features in type 1 diabetes. Broader study findings: Shorter templates might be favored by PCR, equally in patients and controls. Shorter TCRB CDR3s, moderately but significantly so, marked every one of the four CD4+ subsets in Type 1 diabetes patients.

This receptor was obtained from a man aged 18 to 30 with type 1 diabetes. V is TRBV12-5 and J is TRBJ2-3; TRBD1 aligns across 9 bases. The sample taken for sequencing was naive CD4+ T cells from blood. The CDR3 DNA is TGTGCTAGTGGTCTAAGCGGGACAGGGAGGATCGCAGATACGCAGTATTTT. This gives the protein CASGLSGTGRIADTQYF.